This paragraph covers one TCR beta chain sequence. Its antigen is currently unknown. The T cells that were sequenced for TCR beta were CD8+ and CD4+ cells from blood. This CDR3 region has 17 residues. V was clipped by 0 bases and J by 2 bases; unmatched bases: 8. Germline CDR1 and CDR2: SEHNR and FQNEAQ (reference sequence). These data come from a study of CD8 T cells in Susac syndrome. After extraction with the RNeasy kit, about 0.5 to 1 ug of the RNA was reverse transcribed using random hexamers. The authors amplified TCR beta CDR3 across 54 Vbeta and 13 Jbeta using immunoSEQ multiplex PCR. MiXCR, applied by TCRdb to the immunoSEQ multiplex PCR reads, yields one record per CDR3 protein. The sample yields more than 150,000 distinct CDR3 sequences, under 95% seen once. Broader study findings: Acknowledgment was made by the study that its TCR sequencing and HLA analysis involved a relatively small number of individuals.

The chain has TRBV7-9 and TRBJ2-7; 9 bases fit TRBD1. The source is a human donor in good health. Sequences were obtained from CD4+ T cells from PBMCs. The CDR3 loop is CASSLASGGTGTYEQYF. DNA for the CDR3: TGTGCCAGCAGCTTAGCCTCAGGAGGGACAGGGACCTACGAGCAGTACTTC.